The rows below give T cell receptor beta chains drawn from one sample of a study of shared clonotypes between healthy human individuals. The protocol was immunoSEQ multiplex PCR, while the TCRdb copy is restricted to in-frame clones and leaves out a portion. The repertoire has approximately 2,000,000 clones, roughly 95% of them found once; the top ten carry less than 2%. Sequenced input: naive CD8+ T cells from PBMCs. The receptors were gathered from a man between 18 and 29 years old in good health. Some clones in this sample may be carry-over from other donors' samples. CDR3s include the opening cysteine and the closing phenylalanine or tryptophan. D genes are given only for firm matches. Only part of the rows carry a size: once, few, many, or a class if the clone is expanded.

clone size	V gene	D gene	J gene	CDR3 protein	CDR3 DNA
-	TRBV5-4	-	TRBJ2-5	CASSRERGRETQYF	TGTGCCAGCAGCCGGGAGAGGGGCAGGGAGACCCAGTACTTC
-	TRBV28	-	TRBJ2-3	CASSIPTTGFISRTDTQYF	TGTGCCAGCAGCATCCCGACAACAGGGTTCATATCCCGCACAGATACGCAGTATTTT
-	TRBV4-2	-	TRBJ2-7	CASSQGVRTAYEQYF	TGTGCCAGCAGCCAAGGCGTCCGGACGGCCTACGAGCAGTACTTC
-	TRBV9	TRBD2	TRBJ2-1	CASSVVGPSGSSYNEQFF	TGTGCCAGCAGCGTAGTTGGTCCTAGCGGGAGCTCCTACAATGAGCAGTTCTTC
-	TRBV27	TRBD1	TRBJ2-7	CASSRPGTELYEQYF	TGTGCCAGCAGCAGACCCGGGACAGAACTCTACGAGCAGTACTTC
once	TRBV4-2	TRBD2	TRBJ2-7	CASSQSGRAYEQYF	TGTGCCAGCAGCCAAAGCGGGAGGGCCTACGAGCAGTACTTC
-	TRBV2	-	TRBJ2-7	CASSPGPFLSYEQYF	TGTGCCAGCAGTCCCGGGCCCTTTCTCTCCTACGAGCAGTACTTC
-	TRBV11-2	TRBD1	TRBJ2-1	CATDPTGGFYEQFF	TGTGCCACCGACCCGACAGGGGGGTTCTATGAGCAGTTCTTC
-	TRBV27	TRBD1	TRBJ1-5	CASSLLSPTGPGQPQHF	TGTGCCAGCAGTTTACTCTCCCCGACAGGGCCGGGACAGCCCCAGCATTTT
-	TRBV27	-	TRBJ2-7	CASSLDSTYEQYF	TGTGCCAGCAGTCTGGACTCGACCTACGAGCAGTACTTC
-	TRBV4-1	-	TRBJ2-2	CASSHPETRNTGELFF	TGCGCCAGCAGCCACCCGGAGACCCGGAACACCGGGGAGCTGTTTTTT
-	TRBV5-1	TRBD1	TRBJ1-1	CASSTQGAEAFF	TGCGCCAGCAGCACACAGGGGGCGGAAGCTTTCTTT
-	TRBV5-6	-	TRBJ1-1	CASGGGEVKNTEAFF	TGTGCCAGCGGGGGAGGGGAAGTTAAGAACACTGAAGCTTTCTTT
-	TRBV27	TRBD1	TRBJ1-2	CASSPLGQGDYGYTF	TGTGCCAGCAGTCCCCTTGGACAGGGCGACTATGGCTACACCTTC
-	TRBV7-8	TRBD1	TRBJ2-5	CASSSYRGPKETQYF	TGTGCCAGCAGCTCGTACAGGGGTCCGAAGGAGACCCAGTACTTC
once	TRBV4-3	-	TRBJ2-3	CASGPQLREDTQYF	TGCGCCAGCGGACCACAACTGCGTGAAGATACGCAGTATTTT
-	TRBV7-2	TRBD2	TRBJ2-3	CASSPWRPSGTTDTQYF	TGTGCCAGCAGCCCCTGGCGGCCTAGCGGGACCACAGATACGCAGTATTTT
-	TRBV25-1	TRBD1	TRBJ1-1	CASRPRGYTEAFF	TGTGCCAGCAGACCCAGGGGGTACACTGAAGCTTTCTTT
-	TRBV27	TRBD1	TRBJ2-7	CASSLSGTGSYEQYF	TGTGCCAGCAGTTTATCGGGGACAGGTTCCTACGAGCAGTACTTC
-	TRBV4-1	-	TRBJ1-5	CASSQVGAEGQPQHF	TGCGCCAGCAGCCAAGTTGGGGCCGAGGGCCAGCCCCAGCATTTT
-	TRBV4-1	-	TRBJ1-4	CASSQDGTGVNEKLFF	TGCGCCAGCAGCCAAGATGGTACGGGAGTTAATGAAAAACTGTTTTTT
-	TRBV21-1	-	TRBJ1-1	CASSEPEGGGRMNTEAFF	TGTGCCAGCAGCGAACCCGAGGGCGGGGGCCGGATGAACACTGAAGCTTTCTTT
once	TRBV28	TRBD2	TRBJ2-2	CASSLGVAGGPKTGELFF	TGTGCCAGCAGTTTGGGTGTAGCGGGAGGGCCAAAGACCGGGGAGCTGTTTTTT
-	TRBV28	-	TRBJ1-5	CASGQTNQPQHF	TGTGCCAGTGGACAGACTAATCAGCCCCAGCATTTT
-	TRBV4-2	-	TRBJ2-5	CASSQDWGFQETQYF	TGTGCCAGCAGCCAAGATTGGGGATTTCAAGAGACCCAGTACTTC
-	TRBV28	-	TRBJ1-5	CASIRAGNQPQHF	TGTGCCAGCATTAGGGCGGGAAATCAGCCCCAGCATTTT
-	TRBV2	-	TRBJ1-5	CASSESSSNQPQHF	TGTGCCAGCAGTGAGTCGAGCAGCAATCAGCCCCAGCATTTT
-	TRBV10-3	TRBD2	TRBJ2-1	CAISPGTSVNNEQFF	TGTGCCATCAGCCCCGGGACTAGCGTAAACAATGAGCAGTTCTTC
-	TRBV5-4	-	TRBJ2-3	CASHVWGDTQYF	TGTGCCAGCCATGTCTGGGGAGATACGCAGTATTTT
-	TRBV5-6	-	TRBJ2-3	CASSLRFDTQYF	TGTGCCAGCAGCCTTCGGTTCGATACGCAGTATTTT
-	TRBV2	TRBD2	TRBJ2-7	CASSAGTSGYEQYF	TGTGCCAGCAGTGCTGGGACTAGCGGGTACGAGCAGTACTTC
once	TRBV6-1	-	TRBJ2-1	CASRGGYEQFF	TGTGCCAGCAGGGGGGGATATGAGCAGTTCTTC
-	TRBV4-1	TRBD1	TRBJ2-7	CASSQAPGTGNHEQYF	TGCGCCAGCAGCCAAGCGCCCGGGACAGGGAACCACGAGCAGTACTTC
-	TRBV5-1	TRBD1	TRBJ2-7	CASSLGQGERYEQYF	TGCGCCAGCAGCTTGGGGCAGGGGGAGCGCTACGAGCAGTACTTC
-	TRBV25-1	-	TRBJ1-2	CASSDGGNGYTF	TGTGCCAGCAGTGACGGGGGGAACGGCTACACCTTC
-	TRBV11-2	TRBD2	TRBJ2-3	CASSLLLADTDTQYF	TGTGCCAGCAGCTTACTACTAGCGGACACAGATACGCAGTATTTT
-	TRBV5-6	-	TRBJ2-3	CASSLGWVLTDTQYF	TGTGCCAGCAGCTTGGGGTGGGTTTTGACAGATACGCAGTATTTT
-	TRBV7-8	TRBD2	TRBJ2-1	CASSFYGSGGSSYNEQFF	TGTGCCAGCAGCTTTTACGGTAGCGGGGGGAGCTCCTACAATGAGCAGTTCTTC